This TCR beta chain was sequenced in a study of T cells in Graves' hyperthyroidism and ophthalmopathy. Across 18 months, stable Graves' hyperthyroidism was marked by no progression to ophthalmopathy. Any patient presenting with uncontrolled infection, other autoimmune disease, pregnancy or lactation was left out. PBMCs stemmed from 10 ml fresh peripheral blood. RNA transcripts gave rise to amplified TCR beta CDR3 regions. The HTBI primer set drove a first-round RT-PCR of the TCR CDR3. TCRdb reanalysed the multiplex PCR reads using MiXCR and keeps one entry per CDR3 protein. This table has approximately 400,000 distinct CDR3 sequences, 15% to 20% appearing once. The table lists this clonotype with many counts. The sequencing sample was made of blood. The receptor was derived from a woman under 30 with Graves' hyperthyroidism.

This chain's CDR3 is CASSPDGRGGNQPQHF. The CDR3 DNA reads as TGTGCCAGCAGCCCAGACGGCCGCGGGGGTAATCAGCCCCAGCATTTT. V usage is TRBV9 and J usage is TRBJ1-5, with a possible D match to TRBD1 (5 bases). Trimming took 4 bases from V and 4 from J, leaving 18 bases between them. Germline CDR1 SGDLS, CDR2 YYNGEE. This CDR3 spans 16 amino acids.